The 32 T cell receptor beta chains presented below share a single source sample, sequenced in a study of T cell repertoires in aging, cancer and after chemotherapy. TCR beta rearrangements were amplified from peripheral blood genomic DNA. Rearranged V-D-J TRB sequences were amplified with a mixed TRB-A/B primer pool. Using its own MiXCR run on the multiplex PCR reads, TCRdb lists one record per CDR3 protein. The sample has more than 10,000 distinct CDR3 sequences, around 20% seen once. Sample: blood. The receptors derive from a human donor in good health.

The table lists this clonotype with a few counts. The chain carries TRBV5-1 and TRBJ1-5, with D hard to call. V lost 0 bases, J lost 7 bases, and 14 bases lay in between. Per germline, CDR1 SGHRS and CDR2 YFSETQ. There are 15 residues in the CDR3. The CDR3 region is CASSLDTGNGQPQHF. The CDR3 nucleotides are TGCGCCAGCAGCTTGGACACGGGTAATGGACAGCCCCAGCATTTT.

CDR3 in amino acids: CASSLQGSFNEQYF. The DNA for the CDR3 is TGTGCCAGCAGCTTACAGGGTTCGTTCAATGAGCAGTACTTC. This rearrangement joins TRBV7-3 to TRBJ2-1, with a tentative D call TRBD1 (5 bases). The better agreement between TRBJ2-7 and the DNA end casts doubt on the J call. Looked up from germline, CDR1 is SGHTA and CDR2 is FQGTGA. This CDR3 comprises 14 residues.

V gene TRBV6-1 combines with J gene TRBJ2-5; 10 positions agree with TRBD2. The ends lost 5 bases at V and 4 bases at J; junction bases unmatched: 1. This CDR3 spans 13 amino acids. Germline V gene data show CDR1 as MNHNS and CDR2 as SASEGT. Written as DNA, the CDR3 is TGTGCCAGCAGTAGCGGGGGGGCAGAGACCCAGTACTTC. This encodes CASSSGGAETQYF.

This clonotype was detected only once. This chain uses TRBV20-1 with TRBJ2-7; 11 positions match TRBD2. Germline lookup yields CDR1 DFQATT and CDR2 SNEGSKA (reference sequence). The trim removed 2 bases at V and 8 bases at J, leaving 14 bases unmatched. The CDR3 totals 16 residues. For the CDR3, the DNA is TGCAGTGCTAGAATTTTAATAGCGGGGGGGGCCCCCAAGCAGTACTTC. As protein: CSARILIAGGAPKQYF.

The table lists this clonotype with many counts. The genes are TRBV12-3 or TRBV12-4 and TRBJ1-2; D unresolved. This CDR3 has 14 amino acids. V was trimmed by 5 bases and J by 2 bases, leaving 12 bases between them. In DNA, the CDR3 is TGTGCCAGCAGTCGATATGGCAGGAACTATGGCTACACCTTC. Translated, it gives CASSRYGRNYGYTF.

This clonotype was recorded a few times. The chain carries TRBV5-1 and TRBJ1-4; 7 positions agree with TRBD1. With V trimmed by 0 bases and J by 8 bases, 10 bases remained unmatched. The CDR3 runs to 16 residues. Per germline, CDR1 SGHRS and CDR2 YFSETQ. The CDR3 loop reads CASSLAGQAAWEKLFF. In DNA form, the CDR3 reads TGCGCCAGCAGCTTGGCCGGACAGGCCGCTTGGGAAAAACTGTTTTTT.

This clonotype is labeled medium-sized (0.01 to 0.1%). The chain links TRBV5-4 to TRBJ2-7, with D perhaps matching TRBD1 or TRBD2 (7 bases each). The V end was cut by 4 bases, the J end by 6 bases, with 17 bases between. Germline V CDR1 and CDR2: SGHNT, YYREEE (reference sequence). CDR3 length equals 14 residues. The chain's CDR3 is CASSQWGGGLEQYF. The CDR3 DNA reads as TGTGCCAGCAGCCAGTGGGGAGGGGGCCTCGAGCAGTACTTC.

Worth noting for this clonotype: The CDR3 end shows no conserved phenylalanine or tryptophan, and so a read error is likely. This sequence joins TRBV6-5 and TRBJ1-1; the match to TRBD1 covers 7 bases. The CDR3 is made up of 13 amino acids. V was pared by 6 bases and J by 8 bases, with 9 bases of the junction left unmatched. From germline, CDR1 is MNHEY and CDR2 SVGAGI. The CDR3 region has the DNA TGTGCCAGCAGGTTCAGAAGGGGGCCCGAAGCTTTCATT. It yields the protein CASRFRRGPEAFI.

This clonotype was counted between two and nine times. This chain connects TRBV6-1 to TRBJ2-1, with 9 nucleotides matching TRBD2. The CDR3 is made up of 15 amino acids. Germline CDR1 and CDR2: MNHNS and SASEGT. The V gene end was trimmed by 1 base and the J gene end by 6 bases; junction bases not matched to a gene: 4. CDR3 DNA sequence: TGTGCCAGCAGTGAAGGGCTAGCGGGATTCAATGAGCAGTTCTTC. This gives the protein CASSEGLAGFNEQFF.

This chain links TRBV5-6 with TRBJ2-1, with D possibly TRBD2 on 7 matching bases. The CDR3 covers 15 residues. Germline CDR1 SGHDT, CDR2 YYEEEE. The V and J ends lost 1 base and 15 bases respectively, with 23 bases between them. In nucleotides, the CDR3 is TGTGCCAGCAGCTTGAGTGGCAGGGTGGTGCGGGGGCCGTTCTTC. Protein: CASSLSGRVVRGPFF.

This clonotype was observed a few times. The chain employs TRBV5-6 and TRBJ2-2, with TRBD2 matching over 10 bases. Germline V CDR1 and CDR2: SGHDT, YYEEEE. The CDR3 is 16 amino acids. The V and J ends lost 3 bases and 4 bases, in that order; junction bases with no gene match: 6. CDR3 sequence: CASSYLAGVITGELFF. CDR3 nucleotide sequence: TGTGCCAGCAGCTATCTAGCGGGGGTGATCACCGGGGAGCTGTTTTTT.

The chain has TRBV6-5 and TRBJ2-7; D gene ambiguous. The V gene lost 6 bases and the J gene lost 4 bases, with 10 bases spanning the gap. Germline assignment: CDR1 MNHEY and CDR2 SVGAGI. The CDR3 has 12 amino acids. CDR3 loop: CASRPEGYEQYF. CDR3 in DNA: TGTGCCAGCAGACCCGAAGGGTACGAGCAGTACTTC.

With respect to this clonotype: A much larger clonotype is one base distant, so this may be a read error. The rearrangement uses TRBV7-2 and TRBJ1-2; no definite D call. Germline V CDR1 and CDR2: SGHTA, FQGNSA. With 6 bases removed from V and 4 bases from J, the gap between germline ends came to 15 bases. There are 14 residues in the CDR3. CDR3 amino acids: CASSYGEPIYGYTF. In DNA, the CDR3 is TGTGCCAGCAGTTACGGGGAGCCAATCTATGGCTACACCTTC.

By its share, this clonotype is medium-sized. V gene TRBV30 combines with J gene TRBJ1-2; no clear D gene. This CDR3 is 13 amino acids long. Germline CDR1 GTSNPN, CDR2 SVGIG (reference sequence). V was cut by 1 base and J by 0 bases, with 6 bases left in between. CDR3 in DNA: TGTGCCTGGAGTGGCCGCACTAACTATGGCTACACCTTC. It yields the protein CAWSGRTNYGYTF.

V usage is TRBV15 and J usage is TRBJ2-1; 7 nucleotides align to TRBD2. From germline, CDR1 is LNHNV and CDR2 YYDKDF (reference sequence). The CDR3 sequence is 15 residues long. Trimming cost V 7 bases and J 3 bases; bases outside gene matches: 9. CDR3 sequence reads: CATTTAGGIYNEQFF. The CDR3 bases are TGTGCCACCACCACCGCCGGGGGGATCTACAATGAGCAGTTCTTC.

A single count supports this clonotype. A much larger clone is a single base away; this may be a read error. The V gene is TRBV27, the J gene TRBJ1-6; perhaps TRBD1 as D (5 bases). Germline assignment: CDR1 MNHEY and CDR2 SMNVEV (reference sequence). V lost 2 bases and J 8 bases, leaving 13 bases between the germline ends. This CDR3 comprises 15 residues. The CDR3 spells CASSLGAGPDSPLHF. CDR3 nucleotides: TGTGCCAGCAGTTTAGGGGCGGGGCCTGATTCACCCCTCCACTTT.

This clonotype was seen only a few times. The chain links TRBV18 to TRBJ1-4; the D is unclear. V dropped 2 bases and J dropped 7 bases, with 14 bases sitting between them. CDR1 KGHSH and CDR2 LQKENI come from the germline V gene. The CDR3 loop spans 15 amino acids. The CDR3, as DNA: TGTGCCAGCTCACCAAGGCCCGAGGGTAGTGAAAAACTGTTTTTT. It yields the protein CASSPRPEGSEKLFF.

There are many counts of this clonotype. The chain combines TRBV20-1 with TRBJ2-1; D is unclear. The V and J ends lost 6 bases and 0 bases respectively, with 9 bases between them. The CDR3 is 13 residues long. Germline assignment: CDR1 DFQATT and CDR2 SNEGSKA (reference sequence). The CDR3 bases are TGCAGTGCCAGACTGACCTCCTACAATGAGCAGTTCTTC. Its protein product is CSARLTSYNEQFF.

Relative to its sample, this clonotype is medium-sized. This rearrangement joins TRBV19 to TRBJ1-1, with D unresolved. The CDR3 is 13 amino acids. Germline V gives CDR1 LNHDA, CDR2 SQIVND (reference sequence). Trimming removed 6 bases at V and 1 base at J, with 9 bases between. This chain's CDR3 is CASRTDGNTEAFF. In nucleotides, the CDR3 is TGTGCCAGTAGGACGGACGGGAACACTGAAGCTTTCTTT.

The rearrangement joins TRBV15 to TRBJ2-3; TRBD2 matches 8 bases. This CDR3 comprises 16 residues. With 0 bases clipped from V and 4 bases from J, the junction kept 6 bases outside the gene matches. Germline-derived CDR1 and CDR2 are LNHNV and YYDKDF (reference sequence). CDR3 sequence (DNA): TGTGCCACCAGCAGAGATCTGGCGGGGGGTGCAGATACGCAGTATTTT. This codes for CATSRDLAGGADTQYF.

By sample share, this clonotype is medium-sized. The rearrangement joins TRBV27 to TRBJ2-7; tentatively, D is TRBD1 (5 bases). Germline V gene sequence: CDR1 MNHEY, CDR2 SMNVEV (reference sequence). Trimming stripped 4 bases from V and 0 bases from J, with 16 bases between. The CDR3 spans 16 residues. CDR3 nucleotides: TGTGCCAGCAGTTCGGTTGACAGAACCTTCTCCTACGAGCAGTACTTC. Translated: CASSSVDRTFSYEQYF.

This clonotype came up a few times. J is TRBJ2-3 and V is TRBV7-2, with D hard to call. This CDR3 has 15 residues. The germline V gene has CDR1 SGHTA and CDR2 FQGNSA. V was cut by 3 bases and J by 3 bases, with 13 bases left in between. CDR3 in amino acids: CASSLTGVGTDTQYF. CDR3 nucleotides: TGTGCCAGCAGCTTGACCGGAGTTGGAACAGATACGCAGTATTTT.

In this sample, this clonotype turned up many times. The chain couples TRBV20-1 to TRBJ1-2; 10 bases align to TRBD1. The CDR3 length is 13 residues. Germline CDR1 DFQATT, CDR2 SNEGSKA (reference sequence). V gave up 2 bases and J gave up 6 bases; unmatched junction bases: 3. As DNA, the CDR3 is TGCAGTGCTAGAAGCGGGACAGGGGATGGCTACACCTTC. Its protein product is CSARSGTGDGYTF.

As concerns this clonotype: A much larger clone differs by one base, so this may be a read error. The CDR3 sequence: CAWSGARGGTNVKLFF. The DNA for the CDR3 is TGTGCCTGGAGTGGGGCCCGAGGGGGGACTAATGTAAAACTGTTTTTT. The genes are TRBV30 and TRBJ1-4, with D possibly being TRBD1 (6 bases). Germline V gene lookup returns CDR1 GTSNPN and CDR2 SVGIG (reference sequence). This CDR3 is 16 amino acids long. Combining the CDR3 with reference TRBV30 and TRBJ1-4 gives the whole variable domain SQTIHQWPATLVQPVGSPLSLECTVEGTSNPNLYWYRQAAGRGLQLLFYSVGIGQISSEVPQNLSASRPQDRQFILSSKKLLLSDSGFYLCAWSGARGGTNVKLFFGSGTQLSVL.

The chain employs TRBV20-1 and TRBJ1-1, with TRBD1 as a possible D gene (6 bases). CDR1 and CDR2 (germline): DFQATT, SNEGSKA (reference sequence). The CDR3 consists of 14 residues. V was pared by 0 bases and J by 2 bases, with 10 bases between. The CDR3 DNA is TGCAGTGCTAGAGAACCAGGGGTAAACACTGAAGCTTTCTTT. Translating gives CSAREPGVNTEAFF.

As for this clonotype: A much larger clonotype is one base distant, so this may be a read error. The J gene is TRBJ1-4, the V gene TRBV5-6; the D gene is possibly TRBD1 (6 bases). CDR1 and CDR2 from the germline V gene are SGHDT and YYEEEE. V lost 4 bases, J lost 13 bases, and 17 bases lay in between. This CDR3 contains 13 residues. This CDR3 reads CASSIWGQGRLFF. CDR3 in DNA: TGTGCCAGCAGCATTTGGGGCCAGGGGCGACTGTTTTTT. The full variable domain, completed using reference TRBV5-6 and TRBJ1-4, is DAGVTQSPTHLIKTRGQQVTLRCSPKSGHDTVSWYQQALGQGPQFIFQYYEEEERQRGNFPDRFSGHQFPNYSSELNVNALLLGDSALYLCASSIWGQGRLFFGSGTQLSVL.

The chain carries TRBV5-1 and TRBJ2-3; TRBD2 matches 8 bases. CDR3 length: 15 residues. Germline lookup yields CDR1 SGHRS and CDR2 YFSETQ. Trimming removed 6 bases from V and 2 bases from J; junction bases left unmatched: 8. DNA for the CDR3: TGCGCCAGCATTCTAGGCGGGGGGTACACAGATACGCAGTATTTT. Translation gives CASILGGGYTDTQYF.

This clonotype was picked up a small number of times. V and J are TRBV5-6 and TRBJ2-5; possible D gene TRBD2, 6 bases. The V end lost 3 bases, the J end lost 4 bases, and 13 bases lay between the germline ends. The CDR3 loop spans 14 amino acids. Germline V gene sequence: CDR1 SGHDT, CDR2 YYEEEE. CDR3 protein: CASSWGGHGETQYF. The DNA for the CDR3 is TGTGCCAGCAGCTGGGGAGGACATGGAGAGACCCAGTACTTC.

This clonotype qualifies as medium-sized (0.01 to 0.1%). The CDR3 region has the DNA TGCAGTGCTAGGGGTGGAAACACCATATATTTT. It specifies CSARGGNTIYF. The chain links TRBV20-1 to TRBJ1-3, with D uncertain. V dropped 3 bases and J dropped 3 bases, with 3 bases sitting between them. The CDR3 is 11 residues long. Germline V gene lookup returns CDR1 DFQATT and CDR2 SNEGSKA (reference sequence).

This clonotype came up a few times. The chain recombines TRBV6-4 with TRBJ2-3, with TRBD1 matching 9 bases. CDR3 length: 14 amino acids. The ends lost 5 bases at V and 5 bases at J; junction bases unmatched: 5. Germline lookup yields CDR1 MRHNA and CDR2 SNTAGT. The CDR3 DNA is TGTGCCAGCAGTACAGGGGGCGGAGGAGATACGCAGTATTTT. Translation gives CASSTGGGGDTQYF.

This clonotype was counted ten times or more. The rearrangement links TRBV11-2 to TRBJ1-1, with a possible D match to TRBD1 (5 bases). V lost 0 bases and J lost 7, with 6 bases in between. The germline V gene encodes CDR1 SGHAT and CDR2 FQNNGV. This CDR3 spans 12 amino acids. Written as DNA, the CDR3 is TGTGCCAGCAGCTTAGAACAGGATGAAGCTTTCTTT. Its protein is CASSLEQDEAFF.

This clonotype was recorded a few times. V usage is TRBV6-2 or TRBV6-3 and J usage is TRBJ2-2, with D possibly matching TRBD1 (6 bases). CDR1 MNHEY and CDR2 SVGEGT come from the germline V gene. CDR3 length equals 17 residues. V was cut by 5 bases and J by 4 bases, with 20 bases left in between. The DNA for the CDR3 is TGTGCCAGCAGTACCGACCCAGGGGCCGTGTTCACCGGGGAGCTGTTTTTT. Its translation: CASSTDPGAVFTGELFF.